This T cell receptor (beta chain) appears in the sequencing data of a study of blood T cell repertoires in COVID-19 (TCRdb year 2020). In terms of the full investigation: Samples from collaborators originated in the United States, Italy and Spain and spanned both the acute and convalescent phases of COVID-19. Samples came from the ongoing ImmuneRACE study (first 160 participants) plus 1,254 subjects from 6 global collaborators. Nearly every sample came with metadata listing a de-identified subject ID, COVID-19 status, age in years and sex. Where HLA class I and class II types were available, the types were taken from metadata supplied by the sample provider, not from assay-based typing. The repertoires were released in a freely available public database meant as a resource for research on the immune response to SARS-CoV-2. Deeply sampled blood TCRbeta repertoires from subjects exposed to, actively infected with, or recovered from COVID-19 were included in the dataset. The prospective study material was composed of cDNA or gDNA derived from T cells, B-cell-depleted T cells, or PBMCs.

Unmatched junction bases come to 4, with V trimmed by 3 bases and J by 5 bases. The germline V gene encodes CDR1 LGHDT and CDR2 YNNKEL (reference sequence). There are 16 amino acids in the CDR3, from cysteine to phenylalanine inclusive. Left in the record is the CDR3 DNA by itself, 48 bases read in frame from the first base. Whole blood was collected in K2EDTA tubes by collaborating institutions according to the institutions' own protocols. For TCRbeta analysis, collaborators shipped samples as frozen whole blood, isolated PBMCs, or DNA extracted from either of those sample types. General study outcomes and caveats: The quantity of clinical and demographic metadata differed by source and by participant and was supplied without curation.

This clone was recorded once. Its target antigen remains unknown. Base quality data are lacking; no much larger clone is found one base away. TCRbeta CDR3 regions were amplified from genomic DNA by means of the immunoSEQ Assay, a bias-controlled multiplex PCR. The published analysis was carried out like this. The number of nucleated cells in each sample was estimated by amplification of reference gene primers within the assay. To quantify the absolute abundance of each unique TCRbeta CDR3 rearrangement, sequence reads were collapsed and filtered. For each sample, productive Simpson clonality was calculated as the square root of Simpson's diversity index over productive rearrangements. The immuneACCESS repertoire file appears here via TCRdb, limited to in-frame rearrangements. These files lack a portion of the clones; in checked studies, under half of the deficit traces to unresolved V genes, and the cause of the others is not known. The D gene and trimming were derived from the DNA, and the V and J assignments and clone size from that table. This sample gives roughly 81,000 clones in total; around 87% of them show up just once. Over 4% of the sample is held by the ten biggest clonotypes.

The clonotype was recovered from a man between 40 and 49 years old with acute or convalescent COVID-19. Material for sequencing was peripheral blood. The V gene is TRBV3-1 (or the pseudogene TRBV3-2) and the J gene is TRBJ2-3; 14 bases in the middle match TRBD2. The DNA sequence is as follows: TGTGCCAGCAGCCATTTGACTAGCGGGGGGGTAGATACGCAGTATTTT. Its protein reads: CASSHLTSGGVDTQYF.